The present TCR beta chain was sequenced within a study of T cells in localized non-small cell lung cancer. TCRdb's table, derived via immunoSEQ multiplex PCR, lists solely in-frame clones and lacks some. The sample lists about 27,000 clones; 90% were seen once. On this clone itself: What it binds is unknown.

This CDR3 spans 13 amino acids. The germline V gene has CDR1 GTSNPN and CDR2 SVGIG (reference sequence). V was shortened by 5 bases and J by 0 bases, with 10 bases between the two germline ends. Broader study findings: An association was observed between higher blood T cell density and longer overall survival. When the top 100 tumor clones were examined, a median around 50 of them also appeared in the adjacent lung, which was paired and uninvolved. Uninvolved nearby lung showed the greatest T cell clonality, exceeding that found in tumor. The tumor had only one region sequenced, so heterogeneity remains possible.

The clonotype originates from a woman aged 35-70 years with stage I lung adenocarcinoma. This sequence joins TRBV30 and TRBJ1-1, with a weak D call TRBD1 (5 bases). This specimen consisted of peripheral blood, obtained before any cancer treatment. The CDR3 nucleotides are TGTGCCTGGGTTGACAGTATGAACACTGAAGCTTTCTTT. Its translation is CAWVDSMNTEAFF.